This section outlines one T cell receptor (beta chain) sequence together with its context. These data come from a study of blood T cell repertoires in COVID-19. V was pared by 6 bases and J by 1 base, with 5 bases of the junction left unmatched. Germline loops: CDR1 SNHLY, CDR2 FYNNEI. The CDR3 has 15 amino acids. Authors' processing steps: Reference gene primer amplification gave nucleated cell count estimates. Method: immunoSEQ multiplex PCR; TCRdb's copy keeps in-frame clones and lacks some. That table supplies the V and J calls and clone size; D and trimming were determined from the DNA. This table holds approximately 400,000 clones, around four fifths found once.

Input material: PBMCs or T cells enriched from blood (not recorded which). This sequence was found in a woman in her forties or fifties who had recovered from COVID-19. J is TRBJ2-1 and V is TRBV2, with 8 bases fitting TRBD1. The CDR3 DNA reads TGTGCCAGCAGGACACAGGGGGTGTCCTACAATGAGCAGTTCTTC. Translated: CASRTQGVSYNEQFF. The full variable domain, rest sourced from reference TRBV2 and TRBJ2-1, is EPEVTQTPSHQVTQMGQEVILRCVPISNHLYFYWYRQILGQKVEFLVSFYNNEISEKSEIFDDQFSVERPDGSNFTLKIRSTKLEDSAMYFCASRTQGVSYNEQFFGPGTRLTVL.